This entry lists 28 T cell receptor beta chains sequenced from one sample in a study of T cell responses to AZD1222 COVID-19 vaccine. Clones were sequenced by immunoSEQ multiplex PCR, and TCRdb holds only the in-frame ones, with some missing. The table lists tens of thousands of clones, over 75% of them singletons. The source was peripheral blood, collected 28 days after the second AZD1222 dose. These receptors were collected from an adult who received the AZD1222 COVID-19 vaccine.

This chain joins TRBV5-1 and TRBJ2-5, with no clear D. Germline CDR1 and CDR2: SGHRS and YFSETQ. There are 16 residues in the CDR3. Deletions cut 4 bases from V and 1 base from J, with 17 bases between. CDR3 sequence: CASSRRAIRTQETQYF. The CDR3 nucleotides read TGCGCCAGCAGCAGGCGAGCCATCCGCACCCAAGAGACCCAGTACTTC.

This chain joins TRBV5-4 and TRBJ2-5; D unclear. The germline V gene has CDR1 SGHNT and CDR2 YYREEE (reference sequence). The CDR3 contains 14 residues. Trimming took off 4 bases at V and 0 bases at J, with 10 bases between the two ends. The CDR3 sequence is CASSVALYQETQYF. CDR3 nucleotide sequence: TGTGCCAGCAGCGTGGCCCTTTACCAAGAGACCCAGTACTTC.

The chain recombines TRBV4-3 with TRBJ2-7; D is possibly TRBD2 (5 bases). Germline V gene lookup returns CDR1 LGHNA and CDR2 YSLEER. CDR3 length equals 14 residues. The V gene lost 3 bases and the J gene lost 0 bases, with 9 bases spanning the gap. The CDR3 reads CASSHRTGSYEQYF. The CDR3 coding sequence is TGCGCCAGCAGCCATAGGACTGGCTCCTACGAGCAGTACTTC.

V gene TRBV3-1 (or the pseudogene TRBV3-2) combines with J gene TRBJ1-2; D is uncertain. Trimming removed 0 bases from V and 1 base from J, with 6 bases in between. Looked up from germline, CDR1 is LGHDT and CDR2 is YNNKEL (reference sequence). The CDR3 loop spans 14 amino acids. The CDR3 DNA sequence: TGTGCCAGCAGCCAAGATACCTTTAACTATGGCTACACCTTC. Protein: CASSQDTFNYGYTF.

The chain recombines TRBV3-1 (or the pseudogene TRBV3-2) with TRBJ1-2; 7 bases match TRBD1. CDR3 length: 15 amino acids. Per the germline V gene, CDR1 is LGHDT and CDR2 is YNNKEL (reference sequence). With 0 bases clipped from V and 7 bases from J, the junction kept 8 bases outside the gene matches. The CDR3 sequence: CASSQDGGGAGGYTF. The CDR3 DNA sequence: TGTGCCAGCAGCCAAGATGGAGGGGGCGCAGGTGGCTACACCTTC.

The DNA for the CDR3 is TGTGCCAGCACCCAACCACCACAGATCTACGAGCAGTACTTC. Encoded protein: CASTQPPQIYEQYF. The rearrangement joins TRBV2 to TRBJ2-7; unclear D gene. The germline V gene has CDR1 SNHLY and CDR2 FYNNEI. The CDR3 has 14 residues. V was clipped by 7 bases and J by 3 bases, with 16 bases between them.

This clone has a single count. The chain employs TRBV5-1 and TRBJ2-4, with D possibly being TRBD1 or TRBD2 (5 bases each). The CDR3 contains 14 residues. CDR1 is SGHRS and CDR2 is YFSETQ in the germline V gene. Trimming pared 2 bases from V and 1 base from J, leaving 7 bases between. CDR3 sequence (DNA): TGCGCCAGCAGCTTCGGGGACGCCAAAAACATTCAGTACTTC. This translates into CASSFGDAKNIQYF.

Details on this clone: Germline is not matched at one junction end, which may reflect a read error. The rearrangement joins TRBV5-1 to TRBJ2-3; the D is unclear. The V gene's germline CDR1 is SGHRS and CDR2 YFSETQ. The CDR3 has 17 residues. Written as DNA, the CDR3 is TGCGCCGGCAGCTCGGGTCCGGACGCTAGGGTTCCAGATACGCAGTATTTT. The encoded protein is CAGSSGPDARVPDTQYF.

The V call is TRBV6-5, the J call TRBJ1-1, with TRBD1 as a possible D gene (6 bases). Germline CDR1 MNHEY, CDR2 SVGAGI. Between the trimmed V and J ends, which lost 7 bases and 7 bases, there was a span of 22 bases. The CDR3 has 15 residues. CDR3 sequence: CASNREGGTQGEAFF. As DNA, the CDR3 is TGTGCCAGCAACCGCGAGGGGGGGACCCAGGGTGAAGCTTTCTTT.

The CDR3 DNA reads TGTGCCAGCTTAAGAGCTAACTATGGCTACACCTTC. Amino acid sequence: CASLRANYGYTF. The rearrangement links TRBV28 to TRBJ1-2; D unresolved. CDR1 and CDR2 from the germline V gene are MDHEN and SYDVKM. The CDR3 loop spans 12 amino acids. V dropped 8 bases and J dropped 0 bases, with 7 bases sitting between them.

V is TRBV19 and J is TRBJ1-2; 8 nucleotides line up with TRBD1. CDR1 LNHDA and CDR2 SQIVND come from the germline V gene (reference sequence). V shed 7 bases, J shed 7 bases, and the junction held 11 bases outside the gene matches. The CDR3 covers 14 residues. The CDR3 DNA follows: TGTGCCAGTACCCTGACAGGGGTAAAAGGTGGCTACACCTTC. Amino acids: CASTLTGVKGGYTF.

V is TRBV28 and J is TRBJ1-1, with a possible D match to TRBD1 (5 bases). V lost 8 bases and J 5 bases, leaving 12 bases between the germline ends. The length of the CDR3 is 12 residues. Looked up from germline, CDR1 is MDHEN and CDR2 is SYDVKM. The CDR3, as DNA: TGTGCCAGCGGCAGGGCAGGGACTGAAGCTTTCTTT. Amino acid sequence: CASGRAGTEAFF.

This clone was picked up one time. The V gene is TRBV7-9, the J gene TRBJ1-5, with 7 positions matching TRBD1. Trimming cost V 3 bases and J 5 bases; bases outside gene matches: 4. This CDR3 region has 14 residues. CDR1 is SEHNR and CDR2 is FQNEAQ in the germline V gene (reference sequence). CDR3 coding DNA: TGTGCCAGCAGCTTTGACAGGGAGGATCAGCCCCAGCATTTT. Protein: CASSFDREDQPQHF.

This clone was seen more than once but under ten times. The rearrangement links TRBV4-3 to TRBJ1-1; perhaps TRBD1 as D (6 bases). The length of the CDR3 is 15 residues. Trimming took 2 bases from V and 1 from J, leaving 11 bases between them. The germline gives CDR1 LGHNA, CDR2 YSLEER. CDR3 DNA: TGCGCCAGCAGCCAAACGGACAGATGGAACACTGAAGCTTTCTTT. It translates to CASSQTDRWNTEAFF.

V and J are TRBV24-1 and TRBJ1-1; a weak D match, TRBD1 (6 bases). The germline CDR1 and CDR2 sequences are KGHDR and SFDVKD. The CDR3 totals 14 residues. V was clipped by 8 bases and J by 3 bases, with 15 bases between them. The CDR3 DNA is TGTGCCACCACTCAAGGGGGGGCGTACACTGAAGCTTTCTTT. This codes for CATTQGGAYTEAFF.

This chain links TRBV28 with TRBJ1-3; TRBD1 is a possible D gene (5 bases). The V gene's germline CDR1 is MDHEN and CDR2 SYDVKM. Trimming cost V 5 bases and J 0 bases, with 14 bases left between them. The CDR3 covers 16 residues. The CDR3 DNA reads TGTGCCAGCAGTCCCGACGATGACAGCTCTGGAAACACCATATATTTT. Translating gives CASSPDDDSSGNTIYF.

The J gene is TRBJ1-6, the V gene TRBV19, with TRBD1 identical over 9 bases. The junction had 6 bases not matched to a gene; V was cut back by 6 bases and J by 0 bases. Germline V CDR1 and CDR2: LNHDA, SQIVND (reference sequence). This CDR3 is 17 amino acids long. The CDR3 is CASRADRGSSYNSPLHF. For the CDR3, the DNA is TGTGCCAGTAGGGCGGACAGGGGAAGCTCCTATAATTCACCCCTCCACTTT.

The gene calls are TRBV4-3 and TRBJ1-5; D possibly corresponds to TRBD1 (6 bases). Germline CDR1 LGHNA, CDR2 YSLEER. V lost 0 bases and J lost 2, with 14 bases in between. The CDR3 runs to 17 residues. This chain's CDR3 is CASSQEGYAGGNQPQHF. CDR3 coding DNA: TGCGCCAGCAGCCAAGAAGGATATGCAGGGGGCAATCAGCCCCAGCATTTT.

This clone came up a few times. The chain uses TRBV2 and TRBJ1-4, with D maybe TRBD1 (6 bases). This CDR3 has 15 residues. Trimming removed 8 bases from V and 7 bases from J, with 20 bases in between. The V gene's germline CDR1 is SNHLY and CDR2 FYNNEI. The CDR3 sequence: CASSRRGAEGEKLFF. CDR3 DNA: TGTGCCAGCTCTCGTCGGGGGGCGGAAGGTGAAAAACTGTTTTTT.

The chain couples TRBV7-2 to TRBJ1-5, with D perhaps matching TRBD1 (5 bases). CDR1 SGHTA and CDR2 FQGNSA come from the germline V gene. This CDR3 is built from 16 residues. Trimming shortened V by 5 bases and J by 0 bases, and 14 bases separated the two germline ends. The CDR3 coding sequence is TGTGCCAGCAGCCATGACGGGACCAATAGCAATCAGCCCCAGCATTTT. Protein sequence: CASSHDGTNSNQPQHF.

The rearrangement joins TRBV4-2 to TRBJ1-6, with a possible D match to TRBD1 (6 bases). V lost 4 bases and J 10 bases, leaving 14 bases between the germline ends. From germline, CDR1 is LGHNA and CDR2 YNFKEQ. CDR3 length: 14 residues. For the CDR3, the DNA is TGTGCCAGCAGCCCGCCAGGGGTTAAGTCACCCCTCCACTTT. Protein: CASSPPGVKSPLHF.

This sequence joins TRBV30 and TRBJ1-2; D is possibly TRBD1 (5 bases). This CDR3 spans 11 amino acids. V was pared by 0 bases and J by 7 bases, with 6 bases between. From germline, CDR1 is GTSNPN and CDR2 SVGIG (reference sequence). CDR3 loop: CAWSVGAGYTF. The CDR3 DNA reads TGTGCCTGGAGTGTAGGGGCTGGCTACACCTTC.

The CDR3, as DNA: TGTGCCAGCAGCGCCCAAATCTACGAGCAGTACTTC. This gives the protein CASSAQIYEQYF. The V gene is TRBV7-2, the J gene TRBJ2-7; D is unresolved. Trimming took off 5 bases at V and 3 bases at J, with 8 bases between the two ends. In germline, CDR1 is SGHTA, CDR2 FQGNSA. The CDR3 totals 12 residues.

The chain recombines TRBV28 with TRBJ1-2, with D possibly TRBD1 on 5 matching bases. This CDR3 region has 13 residues. Germline V gene lookup returns CDR1 MDHEN and CDR2 SYDVKM. Trimming shortened V by 3 bases and J by 8 bases, and 13 bases separated the two germline ends. The CDR3: CASSFQGFGGYTF. The CDR3 DNA follows: TGTGCCAGCAGTTTTCAGGGATTTGGGGGCTACACCTTC.

The chain is built from TRBV2 and TRBJ1-6, with D tentatively TRBD1 (6 bases). This CDR3 comprises 15 residues. Germline V CDR1 and CDR2: SNHLY, FYNNEI. Trimming stripped 1 base from V and 8 bases from J, with 12 bases between. CDR3 DNA sequence: TGTGCCAGCAGTGAAGGAGGACAGCTTTATTCACCCCTCCACTTT. The encoded protein is CASSEGGQLYSPLHF. Supplemented by reference TRBV2 and TRBJ1-6, the full variable domain reads EPEVTQTPSHQVTQMGQEVILRCVPISNHLYFYWYRQILGQKVEFLVSFYNNEISEKSEIFDDQFSVERPDGSNFTLKIRSTKLEDSAMYFCASSEGGQLYSPLHFGNGTRLTVT.

The V call is TRBV5-1, the J call TRBJ2-3, with a possible D match to TRBD1 (6 bases). V lost 4 bases and J 4 bases, leaving 16 bases between the germline ends. The CDR3 totals 15 residues. Germline values: CDR1 SGHRS, CDR2 YFSETQ. CDR3 DNA sequence: TGCGCCAGCAGCCTGCTGACAGGAGGTGCAGATACGCAGTATTTT. This encodes CASSLLTGGADTQYF.

The DNA for the CDR3 is TGTGCCAGCAGCTTAAGGCAGGGGGCTTACTACAATGAGCAGTTCTTC. Protein product: CASSLRQGAYYNEQFF. This rearrangement joins TRBV7-3 to TRBJ2-1, with 8 bases lining up with TRBD1. Germline CDR1 and CDR2: SGHTA and FQGTGA. The length of the CDR3 is 16 residues. J was trimmed by 3 bases and V by 1 base; bases with no gene match: 5.

J is TRBJ2-5 and V is TRBV7-2, with D perhaps matching TRBD2 (5 bases). The CDR3 covers 17 residues. V lost 5 bases and J 1 base, leaving 20 bases between the germline ends. In germline, CDR1 is SGHTA, CDR2 FQGNSA. This chain's CDR3 is CASSQRRRTAGQETQYF. The CDR3 DNA follows: TGTGCCAGCAGCCAACGAAGGCGGACCGCGGGCCAAGAGACCCAGTACTTC.